This T cell receptor beta chain was documented in a study of shared clonotypes between healthy human individuals. Turning to the study itself: CD4 naive and memory got three plates each, CD8 naive two, CD8 memory one.

Germline V lookup: CDR1 SGHTA, CDR2 FQGNSA. The CDR3 loop spans 17 amino acids. V was clipped by 5 bases and J by 0 bases, with 16 bases between them. The assay used deep level. TCRdb's copy holds only in-frame clones and misses some; the assay was immunoSEQ multiplex PCR. Among roughly 2.6 million clones listed, 90% to 95% were seen once. V usage is TRBV7-2 and J usage is TRBJ1-4, with no clear D. The sequenced material came from naive CD4+ T cells sorted from blood. Subset here: CD45RA+ positively selected. This clonotype was obtained from a man younger than 35 in good health. CDR3 DNA sequence: TGTGCCAGCAGCCCTTCCCACGTAGCTGCAACTAATGAAAAACTGTTTTTT. Its protein is CASSPSHVAATNEKLFF.